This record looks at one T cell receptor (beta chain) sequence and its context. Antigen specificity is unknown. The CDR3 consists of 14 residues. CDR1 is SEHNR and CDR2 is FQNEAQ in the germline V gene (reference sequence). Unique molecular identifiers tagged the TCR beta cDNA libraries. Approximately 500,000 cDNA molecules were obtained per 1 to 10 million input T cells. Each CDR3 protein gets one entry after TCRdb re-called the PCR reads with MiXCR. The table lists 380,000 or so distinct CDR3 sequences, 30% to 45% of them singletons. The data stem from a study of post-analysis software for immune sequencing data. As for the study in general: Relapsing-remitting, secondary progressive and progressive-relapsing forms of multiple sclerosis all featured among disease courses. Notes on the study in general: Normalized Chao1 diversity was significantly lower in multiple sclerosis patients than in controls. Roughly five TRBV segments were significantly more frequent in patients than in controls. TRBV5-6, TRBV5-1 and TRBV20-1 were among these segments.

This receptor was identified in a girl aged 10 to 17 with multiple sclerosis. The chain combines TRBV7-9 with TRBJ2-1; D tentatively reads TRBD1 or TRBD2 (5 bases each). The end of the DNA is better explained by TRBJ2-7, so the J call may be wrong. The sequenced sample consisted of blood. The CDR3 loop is CASSPPARDHEQYF. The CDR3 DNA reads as TGTGCCAGCAGCCCGCCCGCTCGGGACCACGAGCAGTACTTC.